This TCR beta chain was sequenced in a study of control samples from healthy donors and cancer patients. Using immunoSEQ multiplex PCR, the repertoire was profiled, and TCRdb retains in-frame clones only, with some absent. The data hold about 100,000 clones, with over 90% observed a single time. V lost 3 bases and J lost 1; bases outside the gene matches: 0. Germline loops: CDR1 SEHNR, CDR2 FQNEAQ (reference sequence). The CDR3 consists of 14 residues. This chain links TRBV7-9 with TRBJ2-5; 9 bases agree with TRBD2. Sequencing was performed on blood. The clonotype was recovered from a man younger than 30 in good health. The CDR3 reads CASSFSGSQETQYF. The CDR3 DNA reads as TGTGCCAGCAGCTTTAGCGGGAGCCAAGAGACCCAGTACTTC. Filled out from reference TRBV7-9 and TRBJ2-5, the complete variable domain reads DTGVSQNPRHKITKRGQNVTFRCDPISEHNRLYWYRQTLGQGPEFLTYFQNEAQLEKSRLLSDRFSAERPKGSFSTLEIQRTEQGDSAMYLCASSFSGSQETQYFGPGTRLLVL.